The rows below give T cell receptor beta chains drawn from one sample of a study of B cell selection in AIRE deficiency. Clones were read by immunoSEQ multiplex PCR, and TCRdb kept only the in-frame ones, dropping some. The sample has about 20,000 clones; more than 95% are singletons. The sample consisted of conventional CD4+ T cells sorted from PBMCs. All receptors derive from a human donor with AIRE deficiency. Both conserved end residues are part of each CDR3. The D gene is left open where the match is weak. Only part of the rows carry a size: once, few, many, or a class if the clone is expanded.

>TRBJ2-6|-|-|TRBV27
CASSFSVSSGANVLTF
TGTGCCAGCAGTTTTTCCGTCTCCTCTGGGGCCAACGTCCTGACTTTC
>TRBJ2-7|-|-|TRBV14
CASSPQAWPPTYEQYF
TGTGCCAGCAGCCCACAAGCCTGGCCTCCTACCTACGAGCAGTACTTC
>TRBJ2-7|-|-|TRBV15
CATSRETGSYEQYF
TGTGCCACCAGCAGAGAGACAGGCTCCTACGAGCAGTACTTC
>TRBJ1-3|-|-|TRBV27
CASSSEGPGNTIYF
TGTGCCAGCAGTTCAGAGGGGCCTGGAAACACCATATATTTT
>TRBJ2-3|-|-|TRBV7-7
CASSGGPGDTQYF
TGTGCTAGCAGCGGTGGCCCGGGGGATACGCAGTATTTT
>TRBJ2-7|-|-|TRBV10-3
CATARDSSSYEQYF
TGTGCCACCGCACGCGACTCTAGCTCCTACGAGCAGTACTTC
>TRBJ1-2|-|once|TRBV19
CASSSQLLYGYTF
TGTGCCAGTAGTTCCCAGCTCCTATATGGCTACACCTTC
>TRBJ1-1|-|once|TRBV18
CASSPRAILGGTEAFF
TGTGCCAGCTCACCACGGGCCATATTAGGGGGCACTGAAGCTTTCTTT
>TRBJ1-2|-|-|TRBV11-2
CASSLGPANYGYTF
TGTGCCAGCAGCTTAGGGCCGGCTAACTATGGCTACACCTTC
>TRBJ1-4|-|-|TRBV6-1
CASTLGGANEKLFF
TGTGCCAGCACCCTAGGGGGGGCTAATGAAAAACTGTTTTTT
>TRBJ2-1|TRBD2|-|TRBV5-1
CASSLERGAGDEQFF
TGCGCCAGCAGCTTGGAGCGGGGGGCGGGCGATGAGCAGTTCTTC
>TRBJ1-2|TRBD1|-|TRBV4-1
CASSQDGTANYGYTF
TGCGCCAGCAGCCAAGACGGGACAGCGAACTATGGCTACACCTTC
>TRBJ2-7|-|once|TRBV19
CASRSPGGLNEQYF
TGTGCCAGTAGGTCGCCAGGAGGGTTGAACGAGCAGTACTTC
>TRBJ1-2|-|-|TRBV7-9
CASSRERGRVSPGYTF
TGTGCCAGCAGCCGTGAGAGGGGCAGGGTTAGTCCTGGCTACACCTTC
>TRBJ2-2|-|once|TRBV7-9
CASSLGGDGGELFF
TGTGCCAGCAGCTTAGGAGGGGATGGCGGGGAGCTGTTTTTT
>TRBJ2-7|-|-|TRBV5-4
CASSWGVFDDRRYEQYF
TGTGCCAGCAGCTGGGGGGTATTTGACGACAGGAGGTACGAGCAGTACTTC
>TRBJ1-6|-|-|TRBV5-4
CASSSENRVSPLHF
TGTGCCAGCAGCTCAGAAAACCGAGTCTCACCCCTCCACTTT
>TRBJ1-4|-|-|TRBV19
CASSELGATNEKLFF
TGTGCCAGTTCTGAATTGGGTGCAACTAATGAAAAACTGTTTTTT
>TRBJ1-1|-|-|TRBV11-3
CASSLNTEAFF
TGTGCCAGCAGCTTGAACACTGAAGCTTTCTTT
>TRBJ2-5|TRBD1|once|TRBV15
CATSRLSGGQGAWIPGETQYF
TGTGCCACCAGCAGGTTGAGTGGGGGACAGGGGGCCTGGATCCCCGGGGAGACCCAGTACTTC
>TRBJ1-2|TRBD1|-|TRBV7-9
CASSLGGTGYGYTF
TGTGCCAGCAGCTTAGGGGGGACAGGCTATGGCTACACCTTC
>TRBJ1-2|-|-|TRBV19
CASSTVIRANYGYTF
TGTGCCAGTAGTACAGTCATCAGGGCCAACTATGGCTACACCTTC
>TRBJ2-7|TRBD1|-|TRBV5-1
CASSPAAGTGVYEQYF
TGCGCCAGCAGCCCCGCTGCAGGGACAGGGGTTTACGAGCAGTACTTC
>TRBJ2-5|TRBD1|-|TRBV30
CAWSVLHRGETQYF
TGTGCCTGGAGTGTACTTCACAGGGGAGAGACCCAGTACTTC
>TRBJ2-7|-|once|TRBV7-8
CASSPRARDEQYF
TGTGCCAGCAGCCCGAGGGCCAGGGACGAGCAGTACTTC
>TRBJ2-3|-|-|TRBV6-6
CASRLRVLGTDTQYF
TGTGCCAGCAGGCTCCGGGTCCTGGGGACAGATACGCAGTATTTT
>TRBJ2-7|-|-|TRBV7-2
CASRTPGAVEQYF
TGTGCCAGCAGGACCCCGGGAGCGGTCGAGCAGTACTTC
>TRBJ2-3|-|once|TRBV6-5
CASSYSYGDTQYF
TGTGCCAGCAGTTACTCTTATGGAGATACGCAGTATTTT
>TRBJ2-7|TRBD2|-|TRBV4-3
CASSQESGRAYEQYF
TGCGCCAGCAGCCAAGAAAGCGGGAGGGCCTACGAGCAGTACTTC
>TRBJ1-5|-|-|TRBV5-1
CASSSGQNQPQHF
TGCGCCAGCAGCTCGGGGCAGAACCAGCCCCAGCATTTT
>TRBJ1-3|-|-|TRBV19
CASSRRGSSGNTIYF
TGTGCCAGTAGTAGACGGGGATCCTCTGGAAACACCATATATTTT